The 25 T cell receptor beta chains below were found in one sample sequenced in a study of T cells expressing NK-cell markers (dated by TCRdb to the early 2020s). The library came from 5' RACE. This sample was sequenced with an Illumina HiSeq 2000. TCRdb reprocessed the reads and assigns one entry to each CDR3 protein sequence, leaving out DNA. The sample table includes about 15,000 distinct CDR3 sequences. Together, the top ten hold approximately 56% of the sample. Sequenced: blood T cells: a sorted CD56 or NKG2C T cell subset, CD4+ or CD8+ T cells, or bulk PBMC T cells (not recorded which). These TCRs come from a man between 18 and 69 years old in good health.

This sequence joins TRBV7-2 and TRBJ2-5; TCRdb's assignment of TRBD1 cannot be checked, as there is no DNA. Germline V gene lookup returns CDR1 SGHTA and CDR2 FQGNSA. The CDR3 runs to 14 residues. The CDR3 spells CASSSDSRPETQYF. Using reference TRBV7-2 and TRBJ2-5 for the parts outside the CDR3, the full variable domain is GAGVSQSPSNKVTEKGKDVELRCDPISGHTALYWYRQSLGQGLEFLIYFQGNSAPDKSGLPSDRFSAERTGGSVSTLTIQRTQQEDSAVYLCASSSDSRPETQYFGPGTRLLVL.

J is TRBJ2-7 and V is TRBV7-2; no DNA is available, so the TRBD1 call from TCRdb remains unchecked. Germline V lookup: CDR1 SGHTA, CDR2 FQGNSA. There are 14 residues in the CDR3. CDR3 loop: CASSPDRFPYEQYF.

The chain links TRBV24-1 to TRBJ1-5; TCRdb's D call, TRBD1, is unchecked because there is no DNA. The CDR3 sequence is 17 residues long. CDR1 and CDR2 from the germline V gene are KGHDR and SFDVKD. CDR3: CATSDHRVGVDNQPQHF.

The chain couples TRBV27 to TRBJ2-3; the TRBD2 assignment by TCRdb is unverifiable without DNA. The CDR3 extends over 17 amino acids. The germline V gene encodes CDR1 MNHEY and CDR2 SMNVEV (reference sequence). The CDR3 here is CASSLLPYSGSTDTQYF.

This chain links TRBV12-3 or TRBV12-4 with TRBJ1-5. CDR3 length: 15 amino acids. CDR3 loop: CASSLVGTASQPQHF.

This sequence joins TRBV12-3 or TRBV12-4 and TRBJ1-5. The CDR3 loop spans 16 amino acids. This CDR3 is CASSFGSPRSNQPQHF.

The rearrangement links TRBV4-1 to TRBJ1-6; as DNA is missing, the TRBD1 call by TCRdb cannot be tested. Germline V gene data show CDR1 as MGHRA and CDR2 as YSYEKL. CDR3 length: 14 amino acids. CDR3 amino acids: CASSLRGYNSPLHF.

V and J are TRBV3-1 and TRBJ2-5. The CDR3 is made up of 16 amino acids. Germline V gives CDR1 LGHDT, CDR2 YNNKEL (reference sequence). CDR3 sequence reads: CASSEWTEWYQETQYF.

The CDR3 spells CASGPRGLLRREQYF. The chain combines TRBV7-4 with TRBJ2-7; TCRdb names TRBD2, which stays unverified in the absence of DNA. Germline CDR1 is SGHVT and CDR2 is SQSDAQ. The CDR3 totals 15 residues.

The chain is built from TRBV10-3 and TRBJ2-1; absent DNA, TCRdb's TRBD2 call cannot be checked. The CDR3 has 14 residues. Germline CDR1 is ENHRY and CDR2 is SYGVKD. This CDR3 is CATGTRREGDEQFF.

This CDR3 is CSARESVGNEQFF. This chain connects TRBV20-1 to TRBJ2-1. The length of the CDR3 is 13 residues. Germline V CDR1 and CDR2: DFQATT, SNEGSKA (reference sequence).

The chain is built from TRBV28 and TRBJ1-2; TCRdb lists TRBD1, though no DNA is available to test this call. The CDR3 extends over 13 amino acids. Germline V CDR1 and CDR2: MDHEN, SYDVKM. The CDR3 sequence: CASSLTGFNGYTF.

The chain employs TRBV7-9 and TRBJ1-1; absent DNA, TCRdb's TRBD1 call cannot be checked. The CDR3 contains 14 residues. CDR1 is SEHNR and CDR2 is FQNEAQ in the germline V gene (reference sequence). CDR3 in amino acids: CASSLTRGSTEAFF.

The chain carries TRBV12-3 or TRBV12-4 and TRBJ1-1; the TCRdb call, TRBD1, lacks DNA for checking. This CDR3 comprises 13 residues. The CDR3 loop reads CASRGQVNTEAFF.

The CDR3 sequence: CASSHLTDTQYF. This chain uses TRBV14 with TRBJ2-3. Germline V CDR1 and CDR2: SGHDN, FVKESK. This CDR3 contains 12 residues.

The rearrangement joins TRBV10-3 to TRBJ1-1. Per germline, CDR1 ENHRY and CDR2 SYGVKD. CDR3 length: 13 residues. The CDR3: CAISNDLNTEAFF.

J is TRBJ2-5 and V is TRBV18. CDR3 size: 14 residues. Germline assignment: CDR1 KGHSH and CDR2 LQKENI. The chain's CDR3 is CASSPPAGGETQYF.

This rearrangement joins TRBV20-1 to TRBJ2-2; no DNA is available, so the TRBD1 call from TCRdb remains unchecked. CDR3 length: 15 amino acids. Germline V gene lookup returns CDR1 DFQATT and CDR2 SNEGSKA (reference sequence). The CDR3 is CSASPGTMNTGELFF.

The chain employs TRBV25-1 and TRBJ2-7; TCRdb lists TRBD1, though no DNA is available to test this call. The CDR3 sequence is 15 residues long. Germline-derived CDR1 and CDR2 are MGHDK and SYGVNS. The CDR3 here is CASSPRTGGLYEQYF.

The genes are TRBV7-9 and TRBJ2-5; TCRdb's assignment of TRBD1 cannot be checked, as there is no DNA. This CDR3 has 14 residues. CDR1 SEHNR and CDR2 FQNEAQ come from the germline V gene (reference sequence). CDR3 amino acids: CASSLDQGRQTQYF.

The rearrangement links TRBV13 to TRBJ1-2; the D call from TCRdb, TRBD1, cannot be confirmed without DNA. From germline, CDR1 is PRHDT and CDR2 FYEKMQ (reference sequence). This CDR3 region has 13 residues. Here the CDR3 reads CASSSSGFGGYTF.

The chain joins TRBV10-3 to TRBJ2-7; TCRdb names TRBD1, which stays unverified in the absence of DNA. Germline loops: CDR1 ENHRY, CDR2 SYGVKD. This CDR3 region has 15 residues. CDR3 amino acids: CAIRTGDRPNYEQYF.

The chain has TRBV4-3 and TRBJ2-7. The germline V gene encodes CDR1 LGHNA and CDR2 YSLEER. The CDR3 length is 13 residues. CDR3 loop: CASSQERGNEQYF.

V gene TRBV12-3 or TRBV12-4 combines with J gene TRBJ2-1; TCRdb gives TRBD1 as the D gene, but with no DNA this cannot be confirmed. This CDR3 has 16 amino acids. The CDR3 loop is CASSLVFRGDYNEQFF.

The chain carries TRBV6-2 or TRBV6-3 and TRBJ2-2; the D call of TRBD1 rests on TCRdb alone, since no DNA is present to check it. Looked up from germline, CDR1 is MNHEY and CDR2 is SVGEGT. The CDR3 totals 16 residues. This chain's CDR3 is CASRRTGGANTGELFF.